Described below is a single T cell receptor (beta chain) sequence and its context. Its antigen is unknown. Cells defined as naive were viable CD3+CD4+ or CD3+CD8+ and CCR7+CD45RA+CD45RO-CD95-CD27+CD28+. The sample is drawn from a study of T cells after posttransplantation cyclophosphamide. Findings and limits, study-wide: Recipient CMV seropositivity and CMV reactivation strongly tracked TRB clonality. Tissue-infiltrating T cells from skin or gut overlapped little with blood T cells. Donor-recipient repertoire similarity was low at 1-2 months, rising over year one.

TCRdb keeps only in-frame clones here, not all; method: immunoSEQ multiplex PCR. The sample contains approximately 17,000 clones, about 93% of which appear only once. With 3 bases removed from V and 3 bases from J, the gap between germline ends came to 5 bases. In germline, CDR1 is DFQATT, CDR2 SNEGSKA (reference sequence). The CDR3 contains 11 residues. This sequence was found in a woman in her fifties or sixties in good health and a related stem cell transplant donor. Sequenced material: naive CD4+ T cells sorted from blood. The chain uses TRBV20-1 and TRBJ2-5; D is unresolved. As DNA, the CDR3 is TGCAGTGCTAGTGCGGAAGAGACCCAGTACTTC. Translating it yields CSASAEETQYF.